These T cell receptor beta chains were read from a single sample in a study of blood T cell repertoires in COVID-19. The protocol was immunoSEQ multiplex PCR, while the TCRdb copy is restricted to in-frame clones and leaves out a portion. The profile covers about 380,000 clones, with 87% appearing a single time and 1.3% taken by the ten largest. Material for sequencing was PBMCs or T cells enriched from blood (not recorded which). Source of these receptors: a young man who had recovered from COVID-19. Both conserved end residues are part of each CDR3. A D gene is named only where the DNA matches it firmly. Size is omitted from some rows. Given values are once, few, many or a class for expanded clones.

V	D	size	J	CDR3	DNA
TRBV10-3	NA	NA	TRBJ2-7	CAIRTQGALEQYF	TGTGCCATCAGGACTCAGGGTGCGCTCGAGCAGTACTTC
TRBV19	NA	NA	TRBJ2-7	CASSIGGEQYF	TGTGCCAGTAGTATTGGGGGGGAGCAGTACTTC
TRBV28	NA	NA	TRBJ1-3	CASTQTGSGNTIYF	TGTGCCAGCACCCAGACAGGTTCTGGAAACACCATATATTTT
TRBV7-8	NA	once	TRBJ1-5	CASSLGGIRHQPQHF	TGTGCCAGCAGCTTAGGGGGCATTAGGCATCAGCCCCAGCATTTT
TRBV5-1	NA	NA	TRBJ2-3	CASTLGRDTQYF	TGCGCCAGCACCTTGGGCAGAGATACGCAGTATTTT
TRBV19	TRBD1	NA	TRBJ2-1	CASRRQGASNEQFF	TGTGCCAGTAGAAGGCAGGGGGCGTCAAATGAGCAGTTCTTC
TRBV10-3	TRBD1	few	TRBJ1-2	CAISESTGQVYGYTF	TGTGCCATCAGTGAGTCCACGGGACAGGTCTATGGCTACACCTTC
TRBV13	TRBD1	NA	TRBJ2-5	CASSEPGQGLLETQYF	TGTGCCAGCAGCGAACCGGGACAGGGACTACTGGAGACCCAGTACTTC
TRBV7-2	NA	NA	TRBJ2-3	CASRPRGSSTDTQYF	TGTGCCAGCAGACCCCGGGGGAGTAGCACAGATACGCAGTATTTT
TRBV7-9	NA	NA	TRBJ1-2	CASSLSSNYGYTF	TGTGCCAGCAGCTTATCTAGTAACTATGGCTACACCTTC
TRBV5-5	NA	few	TRBJ2-7	CASSLGAEAYEQYF	TGTGCCAGCAGCTTGGGGGCAGAAGCCTACGAGCAGTACTTC
TRBV7-2	TRBD1	NA	TRBJ1-5	CASSLDRGQPQHF	TGTGCCAGCAGCTTGGACAGGGGCCAGCCCCAGCATTTT
TRBV10-3	NA	NA	TRBJ1-5	CAITEGVNQPQHF	TGTGCCATCACAGAGGGGGTCAATCAGCCCCAGCATTTT
TRBV12-3/TRBV12-4	NA	NA	TRBJ1-1	CASSFVTGTEAFF	TGTGCCAGCAGTTTTGTGACAGGCACTGAAGCTTTCTTT
TRBV5-1	NA	NA	TRBJ2-3	CASSAQGADTQYF	TGCGCCAGCAGCGCGCAGGGTGCAGATACGCAGTATTTT
TRBV27	NA	NA	TRBJ1-1	CASSFSRRDYTEAFF	TGTGCCAGCAGTTTTTCACGCAGGGATTACACTGAAGCTTTCTTT
TRBV5-1	TRBD1	NA	TRBJ1-1	CASSRGDRGNWNTEAFF	TGCGCCAGCAGCCGAGGGGACAGGGGGAACTGGAACACTGAAGCTTTCTTT
TRBV6-5	NA	NA	TRBJ2-7	CASRNNRERVYEQYF	TGTGCCAGCAGAAACAACAGGGAAAGGGTCTACGAGCAGTACTTC
TRBV5-6	NA	NA	TRBJ2-5	CASSNTGTTETQYF	TGTGCCAGCTCCAACACCGGGACAACAGAGACCCAGTACTTC
TRBV18	TRBD1	NA	TRBJ1-6	CASSPGTVYNSPLHF	TGTGCCAGCTCCCCCGGGACAGTCTATAATTCACCCCTCCACTTT
TRBV10-3	TRBD2	NA	TRBJ2-5	CAISSLAGHQETQYF	TGTGCCATCAGTTCCCTAGCGGGGCACCAAGAGACCCAGTACTTC
TRBV30	TRBD1	NA	TRBJ1-4	CAWSVLSGTAPTNEKLFF	TGTGCCTGGAGTGTACTATCTGGGACAGCTCCAACTAATGAAAAACTGTTTTTT
TRBV5-4	TRBD1	NA	TRBJ1-2	CASRGTGYGYTF	TGTGCCAGCAGGGGGACAGGCTATGGCTACACCTTC
TRBV7-6	NA	NA	TRBJ2-5	CASSYDGVQETQYF	TGTGCCAGCAGCTACGATGGAGTACAAGAGACCCAGTACTTC
TRBV5-1	NA	NA	TRBJ2-7	CASSLGQGKAYEQYF	TGCGCCAGCAGCTTGGGTCAGGGAAAAGCCTACGAGCAGTACTTC
TRBV9	TRBD1	NA	TRBJ2-6	CASSRDSKATGANVLTF	TGTGCCAGCAGCAGGGACAGTAAAGCTACTGGGGCCAACGTCCTGACTTTC
TRBV19	NA	NA	TRBJ1-2	CASSIIETGDGYTF	TGTGCCAGTAGTATAATTGAGACAGGAGATGGCTACACCTTC
TRBV12-5	TRBD1	NA	TRBJ1-5	CASGSGTGVQPQHF	TGTGCTAGTGGTTCCGGGACAGGGGTACAGCCCCAGCATTTT
TRBV9	NA	NA	TRBJ2-7	CASSVQDGGSYEQYF	TGTGCCAGCAGCGTACAGGACGGAGGCTCCTACGAGCAGTACTTC
TRBV12-3/TRBV12-4	NA	NA	TRBJ1-1	CASSAPGKGAFF	TGTGCCAGCAGTGCCCCGGGGAAAGGAGCTTTCTTT
TRBV5-1	NA	NA	TRBJ2-7	CASSPDISYEQYF	TGCGCCAGCAGCCCCGACATCTCCTACGAGCAGTACTTC
TRBV5-1	NA	NA	TRBJ2-3	CASSTEKITDTQYF	TGCGCCAGCAGCACTGAAAAGATCACAGATACGCAGTATTTT
TRBV7-2	TRBD1	NA	TRBJ1-1	CASSLGQSNTEAFF	TGTGCCAGCAGCTTGGGACAGTCGAACACTGAAGCTTTCTTT
TRBV7-8	NA	NA	TRBJ2-3	CASGPWTDTQYF	TGTGCCAGCGGGCCATGGACAGATACGCAGTATTTT
TRBV12-3/TRBV12-4	TRBD1	NA	TRBJ1-2	CASSLELQGARPF	TGTGCCAGCAGTTTAGAGTTACAGGGGGCCCGCCCCTTC